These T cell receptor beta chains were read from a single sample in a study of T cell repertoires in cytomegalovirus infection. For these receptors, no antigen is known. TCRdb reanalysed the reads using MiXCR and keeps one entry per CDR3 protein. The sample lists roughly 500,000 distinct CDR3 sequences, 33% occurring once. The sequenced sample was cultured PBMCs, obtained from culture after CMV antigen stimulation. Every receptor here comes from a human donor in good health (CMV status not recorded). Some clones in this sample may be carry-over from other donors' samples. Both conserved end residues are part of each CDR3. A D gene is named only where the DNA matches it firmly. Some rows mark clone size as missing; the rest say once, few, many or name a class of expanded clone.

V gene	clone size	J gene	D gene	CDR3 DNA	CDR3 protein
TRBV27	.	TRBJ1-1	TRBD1	TGTGCCAGCAGTTTAAACGGACAGGGGTGGGGAACTGAAGCTTTCTTT	CASSLNGQGWGTEAFF
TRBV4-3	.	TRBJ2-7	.	TGCGCCAGCAGCCAGGGGAGCTGGCGGGACTCCTACGAGCAGTACTTC	CASSQGSWRDSYEQYF
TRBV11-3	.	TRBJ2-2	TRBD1	TGTGCCAGCAGCTCGCCAGGGGGCGGGAACACCGGGGAGCTGTTTTTT	CASSSPGGGNTGELFF
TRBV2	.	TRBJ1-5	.	TGTGCCAGCACCCCACAGCGAGAGAGCAATCAGCCCCAGCATTTT	CASTPQRESNQPQHF
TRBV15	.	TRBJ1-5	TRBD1	TGTGCCACCAGCAGAAGCTCGGGACAGCTGAATCAGCCCCAGCATTTT	CATSRSSGQLNQPQHF
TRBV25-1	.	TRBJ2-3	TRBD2	TGTGCCAGCAGGAATAGCGGGGCAAGCACAGATACGCAGTATTTT	CASRNSGASTDTQYF
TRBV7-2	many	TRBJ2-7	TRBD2	TGTGCCAGCAGCTTACCTAGCGGGAGTACCTACGAGCAGTACTTC	CASSLPSGSTYEQYF
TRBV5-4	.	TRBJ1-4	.	TGTGCCAGCAGCTTCGAAGGGATCTATGAAAAACTGTTTTTT	CASSFEGIYEKLFF
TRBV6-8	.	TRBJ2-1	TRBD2	TGTGCCAGCAGTTACTCGGTCCTAGCGGGAGGGTCTAATGAGCAGTTCTTC	CASSYSVLAGGSNEQFF
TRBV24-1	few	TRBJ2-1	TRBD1	TGTGCCACCAGTGATTTGACTGGCCGGGACAGGGGGCAGGGTGAGCAGTTCTTC	CATSDLTGRDRGQGEQFF
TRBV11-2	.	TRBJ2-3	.	TGTGCCAGCAGCTTGCTCGGCGTCTGGGCAGATACGCAGTATTTT	CASSLLGVWADTQYF
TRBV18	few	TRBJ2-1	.	TGTGCCAGCTCACCGAGGCCGGGGGTGTTCAATGAGCAGTTCTTC	CASSPRPGVFNEQFF
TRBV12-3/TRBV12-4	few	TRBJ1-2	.	TGTGCCAGCACCAAGAGCTCCAGGGCTTATGGCTACACCTTC	CASTKSSRAYGYTF
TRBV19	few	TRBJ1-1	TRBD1	TGTGCCAGTAGTCCGGGGGCGGGACAGCAGAACACTGAAGCTTTCTTT	CASSPGAGQQNTEAFF
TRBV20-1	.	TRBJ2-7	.	TGCAGTGCTAGAAGGGACAACTCCTACGAGCAGTACTTC	CSARRDNSYEQYF
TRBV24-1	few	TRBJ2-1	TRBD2	TGTGCCACCGCGGGAGGGATAGCGGGCGGTGAGCAGTTCTTC	CATAGGIAGGEQFF
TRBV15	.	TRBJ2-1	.	TGTGCCACCAGCAGAGATCAGGCGCTAGCGAAGAACAATGAGCAGTTCTTC	CATSRDQALAKNNEQFF
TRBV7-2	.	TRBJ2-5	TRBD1	TGTGCCAGCAGCCCACAGGGGCCCTTTCAAGAGACCCAGTACTTC	CASSPQGPFQETQYF
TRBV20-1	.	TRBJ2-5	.	TGCAGTGCTAGGGCGGGACAGTCCCAAGAGACCCAGTACTTC	CSARAGQSQETQYF
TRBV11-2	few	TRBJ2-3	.	TGTGCCAGCAGCTTAGATGGGGTGGGGACAGATACGCAGTATTTT	CASSLDGVGTDTQYF